This is a list of T cell receptor beta chains from one sample in a study of CD8 T cells in Susac syndrome. TCRdb re-called the immunoSEQ multiplex PCR reads with MiXCR, one entry per CDR3 protein. The sample includes 150,000 to 200,000 distinct CDR3 sequences, roughly 94% of them seen just once. Material: CD4+ T cells from PBMCs. These receptors were taken from a human donor with Susac syndrome. CDR3s include the opening cysteine and the closing phenylalanine or tryptophan. D genes are given only for firm matches. Rows may omit the clone size; those that give it use once, few, many or a size class.

.	TRBV27	TRBJ1-5	.	CASSLSDSNQPQHF	TGTGCCAGCAGTTTATCGGATAGCAATCAGCCCCAGCATTTT
TRBD1	TRBV27	TRBJ2-7	once	CASSSDRDYEQYF	TGTGCCAGCAGTTCGGACAGGGACTACGAGCAGTACTTC
TRBD2	TRBV20-1	TRBJ2-1	.	CSARGDYSYNEQFF	TGCAGTGCTAGAGGGGACTACAGCTACAATGAGCAGTTCTTC
.	TRBV6-4	TRBJ1-2	.	CASSPDRNNYGYTF	TGTGCCAGCAGTCCCGACAGGAATAACTATGGCTACACCTTC
.	TRBV28	TRBJ2-1	.	CASRGGSNEQFF	TGTGCCAGCAGAGGCGGATCTAATGAGCAGTTCTTC
TRBD2	TRBV5-1	TRBJ2-3	.	CASSLEASGNTDTQYF	TGCGCCAGCAGCTTGGAGGCTAGCGGGAACACAGATACGCAGTATTTT
.	TRBV5-1	TRBJ2-6	.	CASSLVPSGANVLTF	TGCGCCAGCAGCTTGGTTCCCTCTGGGGCCAACGTCCTGACTTTC
.	TRBV20-1	TRBJ2-1	.	CSAGPGGGRNEQFF	TGCAGTGCTGGCCCTGGAGGGGGGAGAAATGAGCAGTTCTTC
.	TRBV24-1	TRBJ2-1	.	CATSFSGSYNEQFF	TGTGCCACCAGTTTTAGCGGTTCCTACAATGAGCAGTTCTTC
TRBD1	TRBV27	TRBJ2-3	.	CASSRPWTGGRADTQYF	TGTGCCAGCAGCCGCCCCTGGACAGGGGGTAGGGCAGATACGCAGTATTTT
TRBD2	TRBV12-3/TRBV12-4	TRBJ2-7	.	CASTSRGEGTPDEQYF	TGTGCCAGCACCTCACGAGGGGAGGGGACCCCAGACGAGCAGTACTTC
.	TRBV19	TRBJ2-2	.	CASSLGGSNTGELFF	TGTGCCAGTAGTTTGGGAGGCAGTAACACCGGGGAGCTGTTTTTT
.	TRBV15	TRBJ1-5	.	CATSRGARATQPQHF	TGTGCCACCAGCAGAGGTGCAAGGGCGACTCAGCCCCAGCATTTT
.	TRBV29-1	TRBJ1-4	.	CSAGAGTNEKLFF	TGCAGCGCCGGGGCGGGGACTAATGAAAAACTGTTTTTT
.	TRBV20-1	TRBJ1-1	.	CSAPFDLIGAFF	TGCAGTGCTCCCTTTGACCTCATAGGGGCTTTCTTT
TRBD2	TRBV7-8	TRBJ2-1	.	CASSVAGGRNEQFF	TGTGCCAGCAGCGTTGCGGGGGGGAGGAATGAGCAGTTCTTC
.	TRBV29-1	TRBJ2-3	.	CSSAWRATDTQYF	TGCAGCTCCGCCTGGAGGGCGACAGATACGCAGTATTTT
TRBD2	TRBV25-1	TRBJ2-1	.	CASSGRTRFDEQFF	TGTGCCAGCAGTGGACGGACTAGGTTTGATGAGCAGTTCTTC
.	TRBV15	TRBJ2-1	.	CATSRVPDEQFF	TGTGCCACCAGCAGAGTCCCGGATGAGCAGTTCTTC
.	TRBV5-8	TRBJ2-2	.	CASSLNPQGSGELFF	TGTGCCAGCAGCTTGAATCCCCAGGGCTCCGGGGAGCTGTTTTTT
.	TRBV12-3/TRBV12-4	TRBJ2-5	.	CASSPGSEQETQYF	TGTGCCAGCAGCCCGGGGAGCGAACAAGAGACCCAGTACTTC
TRBD1	TRBV7-2	TRBJ1-2	.	CASSWGDRDSYGYTF	TGTGCCAGCAGCTGGGGGGACAGGGATTCCTATGGCTACACCTTC
TRBD2	TRBV12-5	TRBJ2-3	.	CASGLGSLATPDTQYF	TGTGCTAGTGGTTTGGGCTCACTAGCGACGCCAGATACGCAGTATTTT
TRBD2	TRBV6-5	TRBJ2-1	.	CASSSSGRGYEQFF	TGTGCCAGCAGTTCCAGCGGGAGGGGGTATGAGCAGTTCTTC
TRBD2	TRBV6-6	TRBJ2-3	.	CASKTSSGSGDTQYF	TGTGCCAGCAAAACTTCTAGCGGGAGTGGAGATACGCAGTATTTT
.	TRBV29-1	TRBJ1-2	.	CSARWGAYGYTF	TGCAGCGCCCGGTGGGGGGCCTATGGCTACACCTTC
TRBD1	TRBV28	TRBJ2-1	.	CASSTSQGYPYNEQFF	TGTGCCAGCAGTACGTCACAGGGGTATCCCTACAATGAGCAGTTCTTC
TRBD2	TRBV7-9	TRBJ2-1	.	CASSLTGGRSEQFF	TGTGCCAGCAGCTTGACGGGGGGGCGATCTGAGCAGTTCTTC
.	TRBV4-1	TRBJ2-7	.	CASSQVGAFTEQYF	TGCGCCAGCAGCCAAGTTGGTGCATTCACCGAGCAGTACTTC
.	TRBV5-1	TRBJ1-1	.	CASSSQGEVGTEAFF	TGCGCCAGCAGCTCCCAGGGCGAGGTCGGCACTGAAGCTTTCTTT
.	TRBV15	TRBJ2-7	.	CATSSSRGLEQYF	TGTGCCACCAGCAGTTCTCGGGGTCTCGAGCAGTACTTC
.	TRBV20-1	TRBJ2-1	.	CSARLQTYYNEQFF	TGCAGTGCGAGGCTACAGACGTACTACAATGAGCAGTTCTTC
TRBD1	TRBV30	TRBJ1-4	.	CAWNRDRGEKLFF	TGTGCCTGGAACCGGGACAGGGGTGAAAAACTGTTTTTT
.	TRBV15	TRBJ1-5	.	CATSPRGTSNQPQHF	TGTGCCACCAGCCCACGGGGAACAAGCAATCAGCCCCAGCATTTT
.	TRBV14	TRBJ2-3	.	CASSPRGYGTQYF	TGTGCCAGCAGCCCGCGGGGCTACGGTACGCAGTATTTT
.	TRBV13	TRBJ2-1	.	CASSLGFSSSYNEQFF	TGTGCCAGCAGCTTAGGGTTTAGTAGCTCCTACAATGAGCAGTTCTTC
.	TRBV3-1	TRBJ2-1	.	CASSRSREVYNEQFF	TGTGCCAGCAGCCGCAGCCGTGAGGTCTACAATGAGCAGTTCTTC
.	TRBV20-1	TRBJ2-1	.	CSATGPLGYNEQFF	TGCAGTGCGACGGGACCGCTGGGGTACAATGAGCAGTTCTTC
.	TRBV15	TRBJ1-1	once	CATSERGQGEAFF	TGTGCCACCAGCGAGAGGGGCCAGGGTGAAGCTTTCTTT
TRBD2	TRBV20-1	TRBJ2-2	.	CSASGPSGRVPGELFF	TGCAGTGCTAGCGGACCTAGCGGGAGAGTCCCCGGGGAGCTGTTTTTT
.	TRBV14	TRBJ2-5	.	CASSQLRVQETQYF	TGTGCCAGCAGCCAACTTCGCGTACAAGAGACCCAGTACTTC
.	TRBV29-1	TRBJ1-2	.	CSAEAGNGYTF	TGCAGCGCCGAGGCAGGGAACGGCTACACTTTC
.	TRBV12-3/TRBV12-4	TRBJ2-7	.	CASSLGTPMIYEQYF	TGTGCCAGCAGCCTTGGGACGCCGATGATCTACGAGCAGTACTTC
.	TRBV19	TRBJ1-1	.	CASTPSGGNTEAFF	TGTGCCAGTACTCCCAGCGGAGGAAACACTGAAGCTTTCTTT
.	TRBV3-1	TRBJ2-1	.	CASSQASGSTHNEQFF	TGTGCCAGCAGCCAAGCGTCAGGGTCGACACACAATGAGCAGTTCTTC
.	TRBV7-2	TRBJ1-2	once	CASSSAGQPANYGYTF	TGTGCCAGCAGCTCTGCGGGACAACCAGCTAACTATGGCTACACCTTC
.	TRBV20-1	TRBJ2-1	.	CSARDSLVMQGEQFF	TGCAGTGCTAGAGATTCGCTAGTTATGCAAGGTGAGCAGTTCTTC
TRBD1	TRBV28	TRBJ2-3	.	CASTSQSGWRTGYTDTQYF	TGTGCCAGCACCTCTCAATCCGGGTGGCGGACAGGCTACACAGATACGCAGTATTTT
.	TRBV2	TRBJ1-4	.	CASSGLRGGEKLFF	TGTGCCAGCAGTGGACTTAGGGGAGGAGAAAAACTGTTTTTT
.	TRBV13	TRBJ1-5	.	CASSLRTAGNQPQHF	TGTGCCAGCAGCTTGCGGACAGCGGGCAATCAGCCCCAGCATTTT